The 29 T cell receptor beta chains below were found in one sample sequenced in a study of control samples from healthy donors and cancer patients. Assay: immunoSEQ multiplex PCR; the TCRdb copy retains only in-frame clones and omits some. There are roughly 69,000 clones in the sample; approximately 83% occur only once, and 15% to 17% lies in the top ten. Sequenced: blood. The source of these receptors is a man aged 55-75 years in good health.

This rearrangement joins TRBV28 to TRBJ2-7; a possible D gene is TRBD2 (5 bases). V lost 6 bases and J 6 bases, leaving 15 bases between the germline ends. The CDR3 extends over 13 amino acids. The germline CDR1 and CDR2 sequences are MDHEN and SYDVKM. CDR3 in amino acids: CASSSGLGSEQYF. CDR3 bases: TGTGCCAGCAGCTCAGGACTTGGAAGCGAGCAGTACTTC.

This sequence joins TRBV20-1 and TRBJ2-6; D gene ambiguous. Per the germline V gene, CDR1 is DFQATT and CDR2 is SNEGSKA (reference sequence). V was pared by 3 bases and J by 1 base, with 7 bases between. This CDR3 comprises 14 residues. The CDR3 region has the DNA TGCAGTGCTAGTAGCTCGTCTGGGGCCAACGTCCTGACTTTC. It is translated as CSASSSSGANVLTF.

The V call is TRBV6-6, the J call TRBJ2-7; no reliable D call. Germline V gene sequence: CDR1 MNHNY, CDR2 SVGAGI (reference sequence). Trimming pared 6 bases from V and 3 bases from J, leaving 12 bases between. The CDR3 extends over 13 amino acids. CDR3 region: CASSPGGRYEQYF. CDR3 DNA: TGTGCCAGCAGCCCGGGCGGCCGCTACGAGCAGTACTTC.

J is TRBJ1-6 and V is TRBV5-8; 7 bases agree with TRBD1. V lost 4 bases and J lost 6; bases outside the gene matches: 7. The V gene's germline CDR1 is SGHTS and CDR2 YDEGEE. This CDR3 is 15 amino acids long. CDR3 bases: TGTGCCAGCAGCGGGGGACAGACGGTTAATTCACCCCTCCACTTT. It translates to CASSGGQTVNSPLHF.

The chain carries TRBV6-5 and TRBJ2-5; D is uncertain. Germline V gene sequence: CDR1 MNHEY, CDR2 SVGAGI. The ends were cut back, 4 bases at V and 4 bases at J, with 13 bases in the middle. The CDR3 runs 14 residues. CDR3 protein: CASSSTEVRETQYF. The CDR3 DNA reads TGTGCCAGCAGTTCTACAGAAGTCCGAGAGACCCAGTACTTC.

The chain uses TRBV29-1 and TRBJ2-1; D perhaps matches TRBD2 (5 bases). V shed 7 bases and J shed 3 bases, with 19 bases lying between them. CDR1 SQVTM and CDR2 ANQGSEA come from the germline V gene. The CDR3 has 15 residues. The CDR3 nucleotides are TGCAGCGCCGGAGGCTTCTCAGGAGGCTACAATGAGCAGTTCTTC. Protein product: CSAGGFSGGYNEQFF.

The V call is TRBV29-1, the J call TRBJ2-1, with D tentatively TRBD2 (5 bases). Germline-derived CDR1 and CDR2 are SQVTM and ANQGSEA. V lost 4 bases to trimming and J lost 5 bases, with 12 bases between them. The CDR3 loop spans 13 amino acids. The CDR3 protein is CSVAGNVDNEQFF. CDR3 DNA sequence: TGCAGCGTTGCCGGGAACGTAGACAATGAGCAGTTCTTC.

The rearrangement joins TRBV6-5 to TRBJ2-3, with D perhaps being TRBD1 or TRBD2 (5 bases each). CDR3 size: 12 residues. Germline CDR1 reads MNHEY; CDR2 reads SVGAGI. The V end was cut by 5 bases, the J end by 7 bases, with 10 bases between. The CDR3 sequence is CASSKGTYTQYF. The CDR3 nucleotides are TGTGCCAGCAGTAAGGGGACGTATACGCAGTATTTT.

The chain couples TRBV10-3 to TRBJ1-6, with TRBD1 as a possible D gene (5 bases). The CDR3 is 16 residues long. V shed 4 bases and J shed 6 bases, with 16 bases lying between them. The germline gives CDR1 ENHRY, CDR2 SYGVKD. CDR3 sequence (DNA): TGTGCCATCAGTGCCGATATGACAGTGAGTAATTCACCCCTCCACTTT. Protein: CAISADMTVSNSPLHF.

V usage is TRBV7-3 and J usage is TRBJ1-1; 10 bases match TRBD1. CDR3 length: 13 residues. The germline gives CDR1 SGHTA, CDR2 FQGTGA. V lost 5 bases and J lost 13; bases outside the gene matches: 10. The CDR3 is CASSPDRGRLVFF. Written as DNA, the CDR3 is TGTGCCAGCAGCCCAGACAGGGGGCGCCTCGTTTTCTTT.

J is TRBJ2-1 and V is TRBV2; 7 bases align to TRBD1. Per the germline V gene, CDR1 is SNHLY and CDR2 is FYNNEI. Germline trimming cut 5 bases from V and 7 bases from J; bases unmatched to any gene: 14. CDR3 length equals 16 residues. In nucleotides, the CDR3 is TGTGCCAGCAGTCCCTTAGTAGGGGGCTTTACGAATGAGCAGTTCTTC. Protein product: CASSPLVGGFTNEQFF.

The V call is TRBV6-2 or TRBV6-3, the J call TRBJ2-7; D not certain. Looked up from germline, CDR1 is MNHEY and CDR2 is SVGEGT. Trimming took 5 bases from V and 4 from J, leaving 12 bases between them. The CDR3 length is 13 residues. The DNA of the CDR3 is TGTGCCAGCAGTATACCGGGCTTGTACGAGCAGTACTTC. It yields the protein CASSIPGLYEQYF.

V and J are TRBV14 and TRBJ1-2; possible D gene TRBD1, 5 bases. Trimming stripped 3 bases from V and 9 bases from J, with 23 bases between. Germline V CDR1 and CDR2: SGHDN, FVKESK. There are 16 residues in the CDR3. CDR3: CASSQFSLGRERSYTF. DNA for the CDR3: TGTGCCAGCAGCCAGTTCTCTCTGGGGCGCGAGAGGAGCTACACCTTC. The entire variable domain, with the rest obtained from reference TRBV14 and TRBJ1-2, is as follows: EAGVTQFPSHSVIEKGQTVTLRCDPISGHDNLYWYRRVMGKEIKFLLHFVKESKQDESGMPNNRFLAERTGGTYSTLKVQPAELEDSGVYFCASSQFSLGRERSYTFGSGTRLTVV.

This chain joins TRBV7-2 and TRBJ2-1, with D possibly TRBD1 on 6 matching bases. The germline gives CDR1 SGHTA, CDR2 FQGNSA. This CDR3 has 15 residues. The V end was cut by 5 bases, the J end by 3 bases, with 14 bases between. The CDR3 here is CASSPPPGVYNEQFF. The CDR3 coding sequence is TGTGCCAGCAGCCCCCCCCCAGGGGTCTACAATGAGCAGTTCTTC.

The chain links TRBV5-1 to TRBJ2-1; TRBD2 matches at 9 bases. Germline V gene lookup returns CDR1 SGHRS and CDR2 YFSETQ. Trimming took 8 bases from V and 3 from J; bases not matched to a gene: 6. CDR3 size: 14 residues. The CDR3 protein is CASASGTFYNEQFF. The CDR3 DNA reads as TGCGCCAGTGCTAGCGGGACCTTCTACAATGAGCAGTTCTTC.

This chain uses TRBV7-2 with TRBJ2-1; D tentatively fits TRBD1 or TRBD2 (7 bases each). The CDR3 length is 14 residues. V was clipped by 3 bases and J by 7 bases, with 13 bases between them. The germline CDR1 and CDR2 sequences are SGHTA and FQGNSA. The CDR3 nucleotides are TGTGCCAGCAGCTTTCAGGGGGGGAGGAATGAGCAGTTCTTC. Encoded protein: CASSFQGGRNEQFF.

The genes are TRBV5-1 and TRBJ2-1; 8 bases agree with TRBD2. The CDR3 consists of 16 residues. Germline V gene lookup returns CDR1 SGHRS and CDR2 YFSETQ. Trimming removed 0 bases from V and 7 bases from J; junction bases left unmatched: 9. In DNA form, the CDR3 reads TGCGCCAGCAGCTTGGAGGCAGCGGGAGATGATAATGAGCAGTTCTTC. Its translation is CASSLEAAGDDNEQFF. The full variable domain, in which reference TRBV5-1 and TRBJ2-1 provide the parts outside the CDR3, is KAGVTQTPRYLIKTRGQQVTLSCSPISGHRSVSWYQQTPGQGLQFLFEYFSETQRNKGNFPGRFSGRQFSNSRSEMNVSTLELGDSALYLCASSLEAAGDDNEQFFGPGTRLTVL.

CDR3 protein: CASSFHGAPNTGELFF. DNA of the CDR3: TGTGCCAGCAGCTTTCACGGGGCCCCGAACACCGGGGAGCTGTTTTTT. The chain couples TRBV7-9 to TRBJ2-2; D is perhaps TRBD1 or TRBD2 (5 bases each). The CDR3 runs to 16 residues. V gave up 3 bases and J gave up 0 bases, with 11 bases separating them. Germline-derived CDR1 and CDR2 are SEHNR and FQNEAQ (reference sequence).

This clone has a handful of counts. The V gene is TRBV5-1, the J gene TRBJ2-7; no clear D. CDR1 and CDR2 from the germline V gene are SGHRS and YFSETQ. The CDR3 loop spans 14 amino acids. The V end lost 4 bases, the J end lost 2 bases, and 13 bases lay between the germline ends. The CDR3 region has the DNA TGCGCCAGCAGCCAGAGACATCTCCCCTACGAGCAGTACTTC. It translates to CASSQRHLPYEQYF.

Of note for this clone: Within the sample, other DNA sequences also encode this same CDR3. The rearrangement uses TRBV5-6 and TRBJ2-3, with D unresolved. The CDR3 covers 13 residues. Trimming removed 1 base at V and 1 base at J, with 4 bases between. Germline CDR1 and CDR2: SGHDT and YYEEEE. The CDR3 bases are TGTGCCAGCAGCTTGAAGGGCACAGATACGCAGTATTTT. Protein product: CASSLKGTDTQYF. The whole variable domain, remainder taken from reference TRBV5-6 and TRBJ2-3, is DAGVTQSPTHLIKTRGQQVTLRCSPKSGHDTVSWYQQALGQGPQFIFQYYEEEERQRGNFPDRFSGHQFPNYSSELNVNALLLGDSALYLCASSLKGTDTQYFGPGTRLTVL.

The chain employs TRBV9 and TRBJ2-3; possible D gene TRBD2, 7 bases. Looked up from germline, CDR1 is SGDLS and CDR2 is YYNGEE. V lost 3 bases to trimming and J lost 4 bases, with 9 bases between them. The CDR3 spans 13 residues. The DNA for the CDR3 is TGTGCCAGCAGCGGGGGGGGCCCAGATACGCAGTATTTT. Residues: CASSGGGPDTQYF.

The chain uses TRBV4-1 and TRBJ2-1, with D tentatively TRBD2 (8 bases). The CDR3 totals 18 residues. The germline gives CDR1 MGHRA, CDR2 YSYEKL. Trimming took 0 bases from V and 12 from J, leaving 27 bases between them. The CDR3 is CASSQDGRGLADEGGQFF. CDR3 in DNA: TGCGCCAGCAGCCAAGACGGGAGGGGGCTAGCCGACGAAGGCGGGCAGTTCTTC.

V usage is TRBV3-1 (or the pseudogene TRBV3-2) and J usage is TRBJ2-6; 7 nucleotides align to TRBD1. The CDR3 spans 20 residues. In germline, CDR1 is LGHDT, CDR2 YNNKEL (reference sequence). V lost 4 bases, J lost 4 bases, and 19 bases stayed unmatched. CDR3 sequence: CASSPKFYLRQGPGANVLTF. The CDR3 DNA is TGTGCCAGCAGCCCCAAATTTTACCTGCGACAGGGCCCGGGGGCCAACGTCCTGACTTTC.

The CDR3 here is CASSPAASGRPTGELFF. In DNA, the CDR3 is TGTGCCAGCTCACCGGCGGCGAGCGGGAGACCCACCGGGGAGCTGTTTTTT. The chain has TRBV18 and TRBJ2-2; the match to TRBD2 covers 8 bases. CDR3 length: 17 residues. V lost 3 bases and J lost 4; bases outside the gene matches: 10. Germline lookup yields CDR1 KGHSH and CDR2 LQKENI.

The CDR3 is CASSLRPGRAGELFF. As DNA, the CDR3 is TGTGCCAGCAGCTTAAGGCCGGGTAGGGCCGGGGAGCTGTTTTTT. The J gene is TRBJ2-2, the V gene TRBV7-3, with unresolved D. Trimming took off 1 base at V and 6 bases at J, with 12 bases between the two ends. Germline loops: CDR1 SGHTA, CDR2 FQGTGA. The CDR3 consists of 15 residues.

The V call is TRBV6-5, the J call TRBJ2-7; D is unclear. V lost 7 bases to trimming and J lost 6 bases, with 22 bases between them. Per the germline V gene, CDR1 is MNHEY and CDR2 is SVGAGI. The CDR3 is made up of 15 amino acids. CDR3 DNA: TGTGCCAGCACTCAAAATGCCCTGGGCGAAGGCGAGCAGTACTTC. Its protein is CASTQNALGEGEQYF.

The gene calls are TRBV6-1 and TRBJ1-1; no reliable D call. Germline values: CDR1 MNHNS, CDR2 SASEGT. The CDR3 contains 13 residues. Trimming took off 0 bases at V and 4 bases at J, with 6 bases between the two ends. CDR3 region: CASSEATGTEAFF. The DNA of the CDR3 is TGTGCCAGCAGTGAAGCTACCGGCACTGAAGCTTTCTTT.

The DNA of the CDR3 is TGTGCCAGCAGCACGGGACAGGTTGGGCATGAGCAGTTCTTC. It specifies CASSTGQVGHEQFF. The V gene is TRBV7-9, the J gene TRBJ2-1; 8 bases map to TRBD1. The CDR3 spans 14 residues. CDR1 is SEHNR and CDR2 is FQNEAQ in the germline V gene (reference sequence). The J segment lost 8 bases and the V segment lost 5 bases, leaving 8 bases of the junction unmatched.

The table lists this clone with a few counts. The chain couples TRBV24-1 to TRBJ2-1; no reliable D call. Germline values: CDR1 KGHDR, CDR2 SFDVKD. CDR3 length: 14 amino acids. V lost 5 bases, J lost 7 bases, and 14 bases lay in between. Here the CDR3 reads CATSGTTALNEQFF. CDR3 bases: TGTGCCACCAGTGGTACTACGGCCCTAAATGAGCAGTTCTTC.